This record concerns one T cell receptor beta chain sequence. Germline V gives CDR1 SQVTM, CDR2 ANQGSEA. The CDR3 contains 13 residues. Trimming removed 6 bases from V and 1 base from J, with 9 bases in between. Authors' processing steps: Reference gene primer amplification gave nucleated cell count estimates. Only in-frame clones appear in the TCRdb table, and some are missing; sequencing was by immunoSEQ multiplex PCR. That table is the source of V, J and clone size, and D and trimming were worked out from the DNA. The sample consists of 250,000 to 400,000 clones, about 87% of them appearing once. This sample is part of a study of blood T cell repertoires in COVID-19.

The V and J genes are TRBV29-1 and TRBJ2-2, with a weak D call TRBD1 (6 bases). The sample taken for sequencing was peripheral blood. The source of this sequence is a woman aged 25-40 years with COVID-19, enrolled during active disease. CDR3 protein: CSVDRLNTGELFF. The CDR3 DNA reads TGCAGCGTGGACAGACTGAACACCGGGGAGCTGTTTTTT.